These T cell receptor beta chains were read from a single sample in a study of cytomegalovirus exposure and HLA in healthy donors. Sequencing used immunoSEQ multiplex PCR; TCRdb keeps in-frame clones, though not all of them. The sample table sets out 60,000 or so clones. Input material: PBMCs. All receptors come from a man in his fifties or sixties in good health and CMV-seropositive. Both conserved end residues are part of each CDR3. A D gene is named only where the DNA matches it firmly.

TGTGCCAGCAGCCCCTCGGGGGGCAGGGGTGAGCAGTACTTC	CASSPSGGRGEQYF	NA	TRBV5-4	TRBJ2-7	14
TGTGCCAGCAGTGACAGGGCCGCCTACGAGCAGTACTTC	CASSDRAAYEQYF	NA	TRBV25-1	TRBJ2-7	13
TGCGCCAGCAGCTTGGGGCTAGCGGAGCTCAATGAGCAGTTCTTC	CASSLGLAELNEQFF	TRBD2	TRBV5-1	TRBJ2-1	15
TGTGCCAGCACCATTGCAGGGGTTGAAAAACTGTTTTTT	CASTIAGVEKLFF	NA	TRBV5-6	TRBJ1-4	13
TGTGCCATCAGTGGCCAGCCGGGGGTCTACGAGCAGTACTTC	CAISGQPGVYEQYF	NA	TRBV10-3	TRBJ2-7	14
TGTGCCAGCAGGGAAGGGAGGGCCTATAGCAATCAGCACCAGCATTTT	CASREGRAYSNQHQHF	NA	TRBV6-1	TRBJ1-5	16
TGTGCCAGTAGTATGACTAGCGGGGCTATCATTGACGGTGAGCAGTTCTTC	CASSMTSGAIIDGEQFF	TRBD2	TRBV19	TRBJ2-1	17
TGCGCCAGCAGCCAAGTAATGGGTACGGGGTACGAGCAGTACTTC	CASSQVMGTGYEQYF	NA	TRBV4-3	TRBJ2-7	15
TGTGCCAGCAGCGTCCGGACAGGGGGCGGGCTCGATGAGCAGTTCTTC	CASSVRTGGGLDEQFF	TRBD1	TRBV9	TRBJ2-1	16
TGTGCCATCAGTGAGGGCGGCGACGAGCAGTACTTC	CAISEGGDEQYF	NA	TRBV10-3	TRBJ2-7	12
TGTGCCAGCAGCTTTCTGAGCGATACTCAAGAGACCCAGTACTTC	CASSFLSDTQETQYF	NA	TRBV5-5	TRBJ2-5	15
TGTGCCAGCAGGCCCGGGACTAGCGGGATTGATGAGCAGTTCTTC	CASRPGTSGIDEQFF	TRBD2	TRBV6-1	TRBJ2-1	15
TGCGCCAGCAGCTTGTTGAGGGACGAGCAGTACTTC	CASSLLRDEQYF	NA	TRBV5-1	TRBJ2-7	12
TGTGCCAGCAGCGAAAGGGGGCGGCACAATGAGCAGTTCTTC	CASSERGRHNEQFF	TRBD1	TRBV6-4	TRBJ2-1	14
TGTGCCAGCAGCCGAGGACTAGACCCGCCCTACGAGCAGTACTTC	CASSRGLDPPYEQYF	TRBD2	TRBV13	TRBJ2-7	15
TGCAGCCCAAAGGACAGGCTGAACGAGCAGTACTTC	CSPKDRLNEQYF	TRBD1	TRBV29-1	TRBJ2-7	12
TGCAGTGCCCCTACAGTCAATGAGCAGTTCTTC	CSAPTVNEQFF	NA	TRBV20-1	TRBJ2-1	11
TGTGCCAGCAGCTCCCGCAGCGGGCCAAACTACGAGCAGTACTTC	CASSSRSGPNYEQYF	NA	TRBV5-5	TRBJ2-7	15
TGTGCCAGCAGTTTTGATGGGGGCGGCTCTGAAGCTTTCTTT	CASSFDGGGSEAFF	NA	TRBV28	TRBJ1-1	14
TGTGCCAGTAGAGCCGGGACTACCAACCAAGAGACCCAGTACTTC	CASRAGTTNQETQYF	TRBD2	TRBV19	TRBJ2-5	15
TGTGCCAGCTGCGCACGACTCCAAGAGACCCAGTACTTC	CASCARLQETQYF	NA	TRBV28	TRBJ2-5	13
TGTGCCAGTAGTATCATATCCGGGAGGGGATCCTACAATGAGCAGTTCTTC	CASSIISGRGSYNEQFF	TRBD2	TRBV19	TRBJ2-1	17
TGTGCCAGCAGCTTACTAGACGTTGGGGAGCAGTTCTTC	CASSLLDVGEQFF	NA	TRBV5-5	TRBJ2-1	13
TGTGCCAGCAGCAAGACTAGCGGGGAGGTCGCCGGGGAGCTGTTTTTT	CASSKTSGEVAGELFF	TRBD2	TRBV4-2	TRBJ2-2	16
TGCGCCAGCAGCCAGGGACGGGGGAGCGCCTACGAGCAGTACTTC	CASSQGRGSAYEQYF	NA	TRBV4-3	TRBJ2-7	15
TGTGCCAGCAGCCCGACAGGGGTAGAGACCCAGTACTTC	CASSPTGVETQYF	TRBD1	TRBV7-9	TRBJ2-5	13
TGTGCCTGGAGTCCGGGACTCCCTGGCGAGCAGTACTTC	CAWSPGLPGEQYF	NA	TRBV30	TRBJ2-7	13
TGTGCCAGCAGCTTAGAGCTGAGCGGGAGTTCCTACGAGCAGTACTTC	CASSLELSGSSYEQYF	TRBD2	TRBV7-2	TRBJ2-7	16
TGTGCCAGCAGCTTATCCCCGCGGTCACCCCTCCACTTT	CASSLSPRSPLHF	NA	TRBV7-2	TRBJ1-6	13
TGCGCCAGCAGCCAAGGGCCAGGAACCTACGAGCAGTACTTC	CASSQGPGTYEQYF	NA	TRBV4-3	TRBJ2-7	14
TGCGCCAGCAGCTTGGCCTGGGCAGGGAGGACGGGGTACACTGAAGCTTTCTTT	CASSLAWAGRTGYTEAFF	NA	TRBV5-1	TRBJ1-1	18
TGTGCCAGCAGCAAGACAGGGTCGGACACTGAAGCTTTCTTT	CASSKTGSDTEAFF	TRBD1	TRBV7-3	TRBJ1-1	14
TGTGCCAGCAGCTTAGGCTGGGCCGAGACCCAGTACTTC	CASSLGWAETQYF	NA	TRBV7-2	TRBJ2-5	13
TGTGCCAGCAGTGCTAGGGGCTCTGGAAACACCATATATTTT	CASSARGSGNTIYF	NA	TRBV2	TRBJ1-3	14
TGTGCCAGCAGTTTAAGAGGATTTTCCCAAAATCGGCCCCAGCATTTT	CASSLRGFSQNRPQHF	NA	TRBV28	TRBJ1-5	16
TGTGCCACCAGCAGCTACCCAACTAGCGGCCAAGAGACCCAGTACTTC	CATSSYPTSGQETQYF	TRBD2	TRBV15	TRBJ2-5	16
TGTGCCAGCAGCGTCGCTTTTAGCGCCTACGAGCAGTACTTC	CASSVAFSAYEQYF	NA	TRBV9	TRBJ2-7	14
TGTGCCTGGAGTGTTCGGCAGGGCCATTCACCCCTCCACTTT	CAWSVRQGHSPLHF	NA	TRBV30	TRBJ1-6	14
TGCGCCAGCAGCCAAGCGCTAGCGGGAGGGGACTACGAGCAGTACTTC	CASSQALAGGDYEQYF	TRBD2	TRBV4-1	TRBJ2-7	16
TGTGCCAGCAGCTTGGCCGAGTTGGGAGAGGAAAAACTGTTTTTT	CASSLAELGEEKLFF	NA	TRBV5-6	TRBJ1-4	15